The 22 T cell receptor beta chains in this list originate from one sample, sequenced in a study of T-cell memory formation after mild COVID-19. TCRdb re-called the 5' RACE reads with MiXCR, one entry per CDR3 protein. The table lists about 200,000 distinct CDR3 sequences, 7.5% to 10% of them singletons. The sequencing input was PBMCs or a T cell subset sorted from them (not recorded which). The receptors were sampled from a man aged 18-30 years who had mild COVID-19 (a few samples of this study predate the infection). Cell type and time point are not known.

At least ten counts were recorded for this clonotype. The chain employs TRBV5-1 and TRBJ1-1; D is unresolved. CDR1 and CDR2 from the germline V gene are SGHRS and YFSETQ. The V gene lost 0 bases and the J gene lost 0 bases, with 6 bases spanning the gap. This CDR3 has 14 amino acids. The CDR3 reads CASSLGPMNTEAFF. The CDR3 DNA reads TGCGCCAGCAGCTTGGGTCCAATGAACACTGAAGCTTTCTTT.

This clonotype has only a few counts. The chain couples TRBV30 to TRBJ2-3; D remains ambiguous. V gave up 2 bases and J gave up 0 bases, with 6 bases separating them. Germline CDR1 and CDR2: GTSNPN and SVGIG (reference sequence). The CDR3 consists of 13 residues. CDR3 nucleotide sequence: TGTGCCTGGAGTCTCCAGAGCACAGATACGCAGTATTTT. It yields the protein CAWSLQSTDTQYF. Full variable domain (outside the CDR3, taken from reference TRBV30 and TRBJ2-3): SQTIHQWPATLVQPVGSPLSLECTVEGTSNPNLYWYRQAAGRGLQLLFYSVGIGQISSEVPQNLSASRPQDRQFILSSKKLLLSDSGFYLCAWSLQSTDTQYFGPGTRLTVL.

This clonotype was seen more than once but under ten times. J is TRBJ2-7 and V is TRBV6-4; 9 bases fit TRBD1. The CDR3 totals 19 residues. Germline CDR1 MRHNA, CDR2 SNTAGT. V lost 3 bases, J lost 4 bases, and 19 bases stayed unmatched. The CDR3 is CASSDPRDRAPSRRYEQYV. The DNA for the CDR3 is TGTGCCAGCAGTGATCCCCGGGACAGGGCCCCCTCTCGCCGATACGAGCAGTACGTC.

V gene TRBV5-1 combines with J gene TRBJ2-5; D is unclear. The CDR3 length is 15 residues. The germline gives CDR1 SGHRS, CDR2 YFSETQ. The V gene lost 2 bases and the J gene lost 5 bases, with 16 bases spanning the gap. CDR3 nucleotides: TGCGCCAGCAGCTTAGGGCCCCAGGATACGGAGACCCAGTACTTC. This encodes CASSLGPQDTETQYF.

This clonotype was detected only a few times. The rearrangement links TRBV12-3 or TRBV12-4 to TRBJ2-5; TRBD2 agrees at 13 bases. Trimming cost V 5 bases and J 7 bases; bases outside gene matches: 7. The CDR3 consists of 15 residues. CDR3 protein: CASSLTSGGLRTQYF. For the CDR3, the DNA is TGTGCCAGCAGTCTGACTAGCGGGGGGCTCCGGACCCAGTACTTC.

This clonotype came up a few times. The chain couples TRBV6-2 or TRBV6-3 to TRBJ1-2, with D perhaps matching TRBD1 (6 bases). CDR1 is MNHEY and CDR2 is SVGEGT in the germline V gene. V was clipped by 2 bases and J by 4 bases, with 11 bases between them. The CDR3 contains 14 residues. CDR3 protein: CASSYPGHVYGYTF. CDR3 DNA: TGTGCCAGCAGTTACCCGGGACACGTCTATGGCTACACCTTC.

This rearrangement joins TRBV5-6 to TRBJ2-5; tentatively, D is TRBD1 (5 bases). The CDR3 length is 15 residues. V was clipped by 1 base and J by 7 bases, with 17 bases between them. Looked up from germline, CDR1 is SGHDT and CDR2 is YYEEEE. Here the CDR3 DNA reads TGTGCCAGCAGCTTGTTCGCGACAGCCGCAGGGACCCAGTACTTC. It encodes CASSLFATAAGTQYF.

This clonotype was seen a few times. The rearrangement uses TRBV4-2 and TRBJ2-7; 9 nucleotides align to TRBD2. Germline assignment: CDR1 LGHNA and CDR2 YNFKEQ. V was clipped by 8 bases and J by 5 bases; unmatched bases: 1. This CDR3 spans 11 amino acids. The CDR3 sequence is CASGGGDEQYF. CDR3 sequence (DNA): TGTGCCAGCGGCGGGGGGGACGAGCAGTACTTC.

The V and J genes are TRBV5-1 and TRBJ2-3; D unclear. Germline values: CDR1 SGHRS, CDR2 YFSETQ. The CDR3 is 15 amino acids. Between the trimmed V and J ends, which lost 0 bases and 5 bases, there was a span of 13 bases. The CDR3 here is CASSLARPPGDTQYF. In nucleotides, the CDR3 is TGCGCCAGCAGCTTGGCGAGGCCCCCTGGAGATACGCAGTATTTT.

This chain uses TRBV4-3 with TRBJ1-1; no firm D call. The germline V and J ends were trimmed by 0 bases and 6 bases, with 11 bases remaining between them. The CDR3 runs to 14 residues. From germline, CDR1 is LGHNA and CDR2 YSLEER. The CDR3 sequence: CASSQDWRRAEAFF. The CDR3 DNA is TGCGCCAGCAGCCAAGATTGGAGGAGGGCTGAAGCTTTCTTT.

This chain joins TRBV6-2 or TRBV6-3 and TRBJ1-6; 8 bases fit TRBD1. Germline assignment: CDR1 MNHEY and CDR2 SVGEGT. The CDR3 contains 15 residues. The ends lost 2 bases at V and 10 bases at J; junction bases unmatched: 7. The CDR3 DNA is TGTGCCAGCAGTTACCTCCGGGACAGGCAATCACCCCTCCACTTT. Amino acids: CASSYLRDRQSPLHF.

The gene calls are TRBV9 and TRBJ1-2, with unresolved D. The V gene's germline CDR1 is SGDLS and CDR2 YYNGEE. Trimming removed 0 bases at V and 7 bases at J, with 10 bases between. The CDR3 loop spans 13 amino acids. CDR3 amino acids: CASSVDSAAGYTF. The CDR3 nucleotides are TGTGCCAGCAGCGTAGACAGTGCCGCTGGCTACACCTTC.

This clonotype was seen a few times. Compared with germline, one end of the junction differs, possibly owing to a read error. The chain joins TRBV5-1 to TRBJ1-1; D ambiguous. Per germline, CDR1 SGHRS and CDR2 YFSETQ. The CDR3 totals 14 residues. CDR3 sequence (DNA): TGCGCCAGCACCTTGGGCTTTCTGAACACTGAAGCTTTCTTT. Its translation: CASTLGFLNTEAFF.

The gene calls are TRBV28 and TRBJ2-7; 8 positions match TRBD1. Germline V CDR1 and CDR2: MDHEN, SYDVKM. J gave up 3 bases and V 6 bases, and 10 bases lay outside the gene matches. The CDR3 spans 15 residues. In DNA, the CDR3 is TGTGCCAGCAGGCCCGGGACAGGCTCTAACTACGAGCAGTACGTC. It codes for CASRPGTGSNYEQYV.

This clonotype has just a few counts. Relative to the germline gene, one junction end is altered; a read error may explain this. The CDR3 reads CASSTLERGHGHF. As DNA, the CDR3 is TGTGCCAGTAGTACCCTTGAGCGGGGGCATGGACATTTT. The chain has TRBV19 and TRBJ2-3; TRBD2 matches 8 bases. CDR1 LNHDA and CDR2 SQIVND come from the germline V gene (reference sequence). The CDR3 covers 13 residues.

This clonotype was counted ten times or more. The rearrangement uses TRBV29-1 and TRBJ1-2; D gene uncertain. The length of the CDR3 is 12 residues. The germline V gene has CDR1 SQVTM and CDR2 ANQGSEA. The germline V and J ends were trimmed by 6 bases and 2 bases, with 10 bases remaining between them. The CDR3 DNA is TGCAGCGTCGTGCTGGGAAACTATGGCTACACCTTC. It specifies CSVVLGNYGYTF.

This clonotype was seen repeatedly, ten times or more. This sequence joins TRBV7-2 and TRBJ2-1; TRBD2 aligns across 9 bases. The germline gives CDR1 SGHTA, CDR2 FQGNSA. J was trimmed by 3 bases and V by 4 bases; bases with no gene match: 4. The CDR3 runs 15 residues. The CDR3 spells CASSSSGGFYNEQFF. CDR3 DNA: TGTGCCAGCAGCTCAAGCGGGGGGTTCTACAATGAGCAGTTCTTC.

This clonotype was counted a few times. The V call is TRBV3-1, the J call TRBJ2-5; 8 bases are a match to TRBD2. CDR3 length: 15 residues. Germline V gene lookup returns CDR1 LGHDT and CDR2 YNNKEL (reference sequence). With V trimmed by 5 bases and J by 2 bases, 7 bases remained unmatched. The CDR3 DNA is TGTGCCAGCAGCGCCCGCGGCGGGGGGCAAGAGACCCAGTACTTC. As protein: CASSARGGGQETQYF.

This clonotype was observed a handful of times. This chain joins TRBV4-3 and TRBJ2-1; D gene unclear. The CDR3 sequence is 15 residues long. Looked up from germline, CDR1 is LGHNA and CDR2 is YSLEER. V was trimmed by 2 bases and J by 7 bases, leaving 15 bases between them. CDR3 region: CASSQRPLGQNEQFF. CDR3 bases: TGCGCCAGCAGCCAACGCCCCTTGGGCCAAAATGAGCAGTTCTTC.

This clonotype was seen ten or more times. The rearrangement uses TRBV20-1 and TRBJ1-1; 7 bases are shared with TRBD1. In germline, CDR1 is DFQATT, CDR2 SNEGSKA (reference sequence). This CDR3 has 14 residues. J was trimmed by 2 bases and V by 3 bases; bases with no gene match: 6. The CDR3 spells CSARPGGINTEAFF. The CDR3 DNA sequence: TGCAGTGCTAGGCCAGGGGGGATCAACACTGAAGCTTTCTTT.

The chain recombines TRBV5-1 with TRBJ2-3; possible D gene TRBD1, 5 bases. CDR1 is SGHRS, CDR2 YFSETQ, per germline. V lost 1 base, J lost 2 bases, and 14 bases lay in between. This CDR3 has 16 amino acids. The DNA for the CDR3 is TGCGCCAGCAGCTTGAGATCAGGGCTATTCACAGATACGCAGTATTTT. Translating it yields CASSLRSGLFTDTQYF. Combining the CDR3 with reference TRBV5-1 and TRBJ2-3 gives the whole variable domain KAGVTQTPRYLIKTRGQQVTLSCSPISGHRSVSWYQQTPGQGLQFLFEYFSETQRNKGNFPGRFSGRQFSNSRSEMNVSTLELGDSALYLCASSLRSGLFTDTQYFGPGTRLTVL.

J is TRBJ1-2 and V is TRBV6-6; D gene unclear. The CDR3 runs to 11 residues. V was shortened by 2 bases and J by 4 bases, with 2 bases between the two germline ends. The germline V gene has CDR1 MNHNY and CDR2 SVGAGI (reference sequence). The CDR3 DNA sequence: TGTGCCAGCAGTTACACCTATGGCTACACCTTC. It encodes CASSYTYGYTF.